Reported below is one TCR beta chain. At one of its ends the junction is not consistent with the germline gene, which may arise from a read error. The CDR3 spans 17 residues. Germline V CDR1 and CDR2: SSHAT, FNYEAQ (reference sequence). This sample was taken from a study of shared clonotypes between healthy human individuals. Assay execution took place at the deep level. In the original analysis: Without quality scores, immunoSEQ junctional reads could not be filtered like full-length reads. Produced via immunoSEQ multiplex PCR; TCRdb's table is partial and in-frame only. The V and J calls and the clone size are those of that table, but D and trimming were determined from the DNA. The table includes 950,000 to 1,300,000 clones, 60% to 80% detected once.

This clonotype originated in a young man in good health. The V call is TRBV7-7, the J call TRBJ2-7, with 12 bases fitting TRBD1. The sequencing sample was made of memory CD4+ T cells sorted from blood. Stated subset: CD45RA-negative fraction. The CDR3 reads CASSPGTGGALAYEQYF. CDR3 DNA sequence: TGTGCTAGCAGCCCCGGGACAGGGGGCGCATTAGCCTACGAGCAGTACTTC.